This T cell receptor (beta chain) was recovered during a study of blood T cell repertoires in COVID-19. The wider study: The analysed material was cDNA or gDNA that came from T cells, B-cell-depleted T cells, or PBMCs.

Participants were aged about 18 to 95 years, lived in around 22 US areas, and enrolled virtually. Participants' own reports of clinical history determined their cohort assignment. Only in-frame clones appear in the TCRdb table, and some are missing; sequencing was by immunoSEQ multiplex PCR. The sample holds some 160,000 clones, approximately 80% seen once. CDR3 size: 16 residues. The trim removed 5 bases at V and 0 bases at J, leaving 7 bases unmatched. The V gene's germline CDR1 is SGHTA and CDR2 FQGNSA. The clonotype comes from a woman between 45 and 65 years old who had recovered from COVID-19. Sequencing used PBMCs or T cells enriched from blood (not recorded which). V gene TRBV7-2 combines with J gene TRBJ2-7, with TRBD2 identical over 10 bases. CDR3 loop: CASSPVAGGLSYEQYF. Written as DNA, the CDR3 is TGTGCCAGCAGCCCCGTAGCGGGGGGTCTCTCCTACGAGCAGTACTTC. Full variable domain (remainder filled in from reference TRBV7-2 and TRBJ2-7): GAGVSQSPSNKVTEKGKDVELRCDPISGHTALYWYRQSLGQGLEFLIYFQGNSAPDKSGLPSDRFSAERTGGSVSTLTIQRTQQEDSAVYLCASSPVAGGLSYEQYFGPGTRLTVT.